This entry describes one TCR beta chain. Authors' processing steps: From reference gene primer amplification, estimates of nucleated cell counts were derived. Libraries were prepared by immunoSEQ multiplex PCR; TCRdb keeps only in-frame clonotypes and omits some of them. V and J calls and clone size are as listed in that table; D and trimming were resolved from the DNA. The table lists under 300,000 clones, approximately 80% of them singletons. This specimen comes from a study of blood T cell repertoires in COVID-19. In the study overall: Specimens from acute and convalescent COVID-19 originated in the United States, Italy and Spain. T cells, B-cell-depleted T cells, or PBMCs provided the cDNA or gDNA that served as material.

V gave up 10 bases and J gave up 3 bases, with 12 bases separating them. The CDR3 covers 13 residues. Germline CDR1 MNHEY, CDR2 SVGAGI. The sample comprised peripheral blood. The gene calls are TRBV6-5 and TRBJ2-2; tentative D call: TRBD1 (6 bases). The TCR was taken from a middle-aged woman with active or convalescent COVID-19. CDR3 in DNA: TGTGCCATCACAGGGAGACACACCGGGGAGCTGTTTTTT. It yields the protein CAITGRHTGELFF.